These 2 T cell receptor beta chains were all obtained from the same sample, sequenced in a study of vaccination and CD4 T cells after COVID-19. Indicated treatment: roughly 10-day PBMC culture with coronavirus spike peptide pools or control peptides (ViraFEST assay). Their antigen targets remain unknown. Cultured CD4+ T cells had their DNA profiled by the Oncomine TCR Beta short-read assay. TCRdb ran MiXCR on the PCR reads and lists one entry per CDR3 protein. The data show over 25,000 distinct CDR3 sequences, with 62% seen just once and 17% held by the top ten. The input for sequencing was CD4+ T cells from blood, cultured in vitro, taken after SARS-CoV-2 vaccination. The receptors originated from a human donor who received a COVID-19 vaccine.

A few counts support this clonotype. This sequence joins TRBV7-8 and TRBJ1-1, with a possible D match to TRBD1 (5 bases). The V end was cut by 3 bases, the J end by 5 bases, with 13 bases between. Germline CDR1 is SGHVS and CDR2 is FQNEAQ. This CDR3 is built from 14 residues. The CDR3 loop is CASSFQGSETEAFF. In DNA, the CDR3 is TGTGCCAGCAGCTTCCAGGGTAGTGAGACTGAAGCTTTCTTT.

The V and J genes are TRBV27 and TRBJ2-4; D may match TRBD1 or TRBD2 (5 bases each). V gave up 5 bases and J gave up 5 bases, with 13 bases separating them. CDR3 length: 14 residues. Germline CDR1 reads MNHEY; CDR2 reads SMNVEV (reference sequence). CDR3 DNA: TGTGCCAGCAGTCTGGGGACGGGACAAAACATTCAGTACTTC. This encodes CASSLGTGQNIQYF.